This TCR beta chain was found in a study of regulatory T cells in long-lasting Graves disease. Study observations and caveats: New patients shared more than 950 public clonotypes, and persistent patients shared more, with about 2,500. Patients whose Graves' disease persisted exhibited lower TCR diversity than those newly diagnosed.

The time point was: newly diagnosed GD, antithyroid drugs for less than 3 months. PBMC-extracted RNA yielded the TCR library. Peripheral blood, at roughly 8.4 milliliters, went into EDTA tubes. Many counts were recorded for this clonotype. What it binds is unknown. Building the TCR beta libraries relied on iRepertoire HTBI primers, and CDR3 regions underwent Arm-PCR. One entry per CDR3 protein, called by TCRdb with MiXCR from the multiplex PCR reads. Of around 420,000 distinct CDR3 sequences listed, approximately 15% are singletons. Germline assignment: CDR1 LGHNT and CDR2 FRNRAP. J gave up 12 bases and V 5 bases, and 10 bases lay outside the gene matches. The CDR3 runs to 13 residues. The data also belong to a second study, concerning T cells in Graves' hyperthyroidism and ophthalmopathy. That source notes: Separating ophthalmopathy from stable hyperthyroidism was achieved by a 13 V-J model.

This receptor was taken from a woman in her forties with Graves disease. The sequenced sample was peripheral blood mononuclear cells (PBMCs), obtained at new diagnosis, from a patient treated with antithyroid drugs. The J gene is TRBJ2-3, the V gene TRBV12-5, with 8 bases that match TRBD1. CDR3 in amino acids: CASGPPTGVTQYF. In nucleotides, the CDR3 is TGTGCTAGTGGTCCCCCGACAGGGGTTACCCAGTATTTT. The whole variable domain, remainder taken from reference TRBV12-5 and TRBJ2-3, is DARVTQTPRHKVTEMGQEVTMRCQPILGHNTVFWYRQTMMQGLELLAYFRNRAPLDDSGMPKDRFSAEMPDATLATLKIQPSEPRDSAVYFCASGPPTGVTQYFGPGTRLTVL.